This TCR beta chain was found in a study of T-cell reconstitution after alpha-beta-depleted transplantation in children. Unique molecular identifiers were used in preparing the TCRbeta library. One entry per CDR3 protein results from TCRdb running MiXCR on the PCR reads. The data contain fewer than 550,000 distinct CDR3 sequences, about 16% of them singletons. Turning to this clonotype: Its antigen is not identified.

Study observations and caveats: Several hundred graft clones that had expanded were reportedly the source of alpha-beta T cells about two months after transplant. Most T-cell counts and diversity one year after the transplant came from T cells that were newly produced. Elevated TCRbeta diversity at day 60 was traced, in some patients, to surviving recipient T cells and thymic progenitors.

Germline lookup yields CDR1 MNHEY and CDR2 SVGAGI. The V gene end was trimmed by 7 bases and the J gene end by 6 bases; junction bases not matched to a gene: 12. The CDR3 has 14 residues. V and J are TRBV6-5 and TRBJ2-7; 7 nucleotides agree with TRBD1. The sequence was obtained from a boy under three years old who had a stem cell transplant for Wiskott-Aldrich syndrome, so the T cells may come from the graft donor. The sequencing used PBMCs, mostly from graft donor cells, collected 360 days after TCRalphabeta/CD19-depleted stem cell transplant. The CDR3 coding sequence is TGTGCCAGCACTCCACAGGGGTTGGGTGGCGAGCAGTACTTC. Protein product: CASTPQGLGGEQYF.